The clone carrying this TCR beta chain was counted at least ten times. The antigen is undetermined. The CDR3 is made up of 15 amino acids. CDR1 is SGHVS and CDR2 is FNYEAQ in the germline V gene. V was shortened by 4 bases and J by 2 bases, with 12 bases between the two germline ends. These data originate in a study of early T cells in non-severe SARS-CoV-2 infection. Study findings and constraints: The study's VDJdb matching favored anti-spike CD8 responses and missed private and CD4 specificities.

TCRdb re-derived calls from the 5' RACE reads in MiXCR, one entry per CDR3 protein. The table shows approximately 22,000 distinct CDR3 sequences, with about 5.7% occurring only once. The sample consisted of whole blood, taken at baseline. The chain is built from TRBV7-6 and TRBJ1-5; perhaps TRBD1 as D (5 bases). The receptor comes from an adult who was a healthcare worker with PCR-confirmed SARS-CoV-2 infection or an uninfected control (not recorded which). CDR3 amino acids: CASSYERGGNQPQHF. For the CDR3, the DNA is TGTGCCAGCAGCTATGAAAGGGGTGGCAATCAGCCCCAGCATTTT.